This TCR beta chain was captured by sequencing in a study of T cell responses to AZD1222 COVID-19 vaccine. Findings and limits, study-wide: Baseline testing showed seropositivity in only six AZD1222 recipients. After two AZD1222 doses, spike-specific TCR breadth and depth rose versus day 0. Spike was spanned by vaccine-associated CD4 TCRs, which were dominant at 160-218 and 743-854. Clonal diversity was possibly underestimated, and the donors were mostly white British, with more females.

Per the germline V gene, CDR1 is LNHNV and CDR2 is YYDKDF (reference sequence). Trimming left V 1 base short and J 3 bases short, with 6 bases between. The CDR3 contains 13 residues. TCRdb keeps only in-frame clones here, not all; method: immunoSEQ multiplex PCR. The table shows 160,000 or so clones, with over 75% occurring only once. About this clone: Its antigen is currently unknown.

This sequence originates from an adult in good health. Material: peripheral blood, obtained on day 0 of AZD1222 vaccination. The chain employs TRBV15 and TRBJ1-1, with TRBD1 as a possible D gene (5 bases). CDR3: CATSRVRDTEAFF. CDR3 DNA sequence: TGTGCCACCAGCAGAGTCAGGGACACTGAAGCTTTCTTT.